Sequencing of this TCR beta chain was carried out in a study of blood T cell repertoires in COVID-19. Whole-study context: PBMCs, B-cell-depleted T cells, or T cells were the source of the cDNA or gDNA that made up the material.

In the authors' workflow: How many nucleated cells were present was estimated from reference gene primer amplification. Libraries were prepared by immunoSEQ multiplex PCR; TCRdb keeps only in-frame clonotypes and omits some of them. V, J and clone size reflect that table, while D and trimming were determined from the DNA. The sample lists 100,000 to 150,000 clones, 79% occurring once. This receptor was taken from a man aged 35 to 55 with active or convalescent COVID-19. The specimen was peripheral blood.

This CDR3 reads CASSQGQGAGETQYF. CDR3 in DNA: TGCGCCAGCAGCCAGGGACAGGGGGCCGGAGAGACCCAGTACTTC. The genes are TRBV4-3 and TRBJ2-5, with 12 positions matching TRBD1. CDR1 is LGHNA, CDR2 YSLEER, per germline. With V trimmed by 3 bases and J by 4 bases, 3 bases remained unmatched. The CDR3 loop spans 15 amino acids.